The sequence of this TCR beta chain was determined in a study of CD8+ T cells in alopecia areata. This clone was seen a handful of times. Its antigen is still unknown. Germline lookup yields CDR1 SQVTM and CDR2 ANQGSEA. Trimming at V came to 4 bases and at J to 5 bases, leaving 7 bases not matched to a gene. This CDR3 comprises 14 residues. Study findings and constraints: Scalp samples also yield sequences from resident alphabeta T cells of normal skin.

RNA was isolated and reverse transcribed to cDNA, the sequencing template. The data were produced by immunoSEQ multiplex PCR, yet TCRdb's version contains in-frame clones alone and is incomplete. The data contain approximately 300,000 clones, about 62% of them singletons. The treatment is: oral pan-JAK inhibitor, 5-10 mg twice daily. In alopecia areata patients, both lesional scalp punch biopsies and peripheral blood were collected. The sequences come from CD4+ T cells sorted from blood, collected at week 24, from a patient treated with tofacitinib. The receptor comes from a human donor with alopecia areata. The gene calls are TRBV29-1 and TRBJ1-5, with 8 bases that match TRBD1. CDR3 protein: CSVGGSTGDQPQHF. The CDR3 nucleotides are TGCAGCGTTGGAGGTTCGACAGGGGATCAGCCCCAGCATTTT. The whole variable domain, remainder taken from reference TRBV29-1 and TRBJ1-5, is SAVISQKPSRDICQRGTSLTIQCQVDSQVTMMFWYRQQPGQSLTLIATANQGSEATYESGFVIDKFPISRPNLTFSTLTVSNMSPEDSSIYLCSVGGSTGDQPQHFGDGTRLSIL.